This T cell receptor (beta chain) was retrieved from a study of blood T cell repertoires in COVID-19. Looking at the study overall: There were acute and convalescent COVID-19 samples, and they came from the United States, Italy and Spain.

In germline, CDR1 is SEHNR, CDR2 FQNEAQ (reference sequence). Trimming left V 0 bases short and J 4 bases short, with 17 bases between. The CDR3 totals 17 residues. In the source study's methods: Estimation of nucleated cell counts was performed using reference gene primer amplification. Method: immunoSEQ multiplex PCR; TCRdb's copy keeps in-frame clones and lacks some. For V, J and clone size, that table is used; D and trimming come from the DNA. Among approximately 200,000 clones listed, less than 90% were seen once. The rearrangement joins TRBV7-9 to TRBJ2-3; perhaps TRBD2 as D (7 bases). The TCR sequence derives from an elderly woman with COVID-19, enrolled during active disease. The sample taken for sequencing was peripheral blood. DNA for the CDR3: TGTGCCAGCAGCTTAGCGGGGGGGCCGAGGATTGCAGATACGCAGTATTTT. It codes for CASSLAGGPRIADTQYF. The full variable domain, rest sourced from reference TRBV7-9 and TRBJ2-3, is DTGVSQNPRHKITKRGQNVTFRCDPISEHNRLYWYRQTLGQGPEFLTYFQNEAQLEKSRLLSDRFSAERPKGSFSTLEIQRTEQGDSAMYLCASSLAGGPRIADTQYFGPGTRLTVL.